The entry below describes one T cell receptor (beta chain). Assay used: immunoSEQ multiplex PCR; TCRdb lists only in-frame clones, some missing. Of about 750 clones in the sample, roughly 90% were seen once. The data were obtained in a study of tumor T cells in aggressive B-cell lymphoma. The CDR3 totals 16 residues. This sequence joins TRBV21-1 and TRBJ2-5; the DNA was not used to check the table's D call, TRBD2. The J call may be wrong; the DNA end is better matched by TRBJ2-7. TRBV21-1 is an annotated pseudogene. Sequenced input: tumor tissue. The sequence derives from an adult with diffuse large B cell lymphoma. CDR3 bases: TGTGCCAGCAGCGCTATGACACAGGGATGGGGGGGCGAGCAGTACTTC. It translates to CASSAMTQGWGGEQYF.